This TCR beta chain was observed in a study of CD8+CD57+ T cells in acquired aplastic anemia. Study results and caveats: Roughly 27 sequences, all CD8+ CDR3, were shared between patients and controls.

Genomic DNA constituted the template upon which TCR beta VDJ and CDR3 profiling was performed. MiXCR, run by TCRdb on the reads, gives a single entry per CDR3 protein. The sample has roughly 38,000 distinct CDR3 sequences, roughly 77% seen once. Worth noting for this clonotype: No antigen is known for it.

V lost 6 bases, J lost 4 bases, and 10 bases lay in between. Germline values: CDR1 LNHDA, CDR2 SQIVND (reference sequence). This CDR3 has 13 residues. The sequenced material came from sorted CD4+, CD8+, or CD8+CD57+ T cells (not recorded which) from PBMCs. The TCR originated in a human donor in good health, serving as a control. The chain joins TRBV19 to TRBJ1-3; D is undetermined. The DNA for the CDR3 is TGTGCCAGTAGCGGGGATACAGGAAACACCATATATTTT. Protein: CASSGDTGNTIYF.